This T cell receptor beta chain was profiled in a study of spatial heterogeneity in lung cancer. The germline V gene encodes CDR1 SGHTA and CDR2 FQGNSA. This CDR3 region has 13 residues. V was trimmed by 5 bases and J by 7 bases, leaving 11 bases between them. This clonotype showed up many times. The time point was: sample taken at primary tumor resection. The sequenced material consisted of unsorted whole RNA from tumor, nontumor lung or frozen PBMC. In TCRdb, the 5' RACE reads were re-called with MiXCR into one record per CDR3 protein. Of about 38,000 distinct CDR3 sequences listed, roughly 6% were seen once; the top ten hold around 10%.

The specimen was PBMCs, collected at surgery. This chain links TRBV7-2 with TRBJ1-4; the D gene is possibly TRBD1 (5 bases). This TCR came from a male donor with early-stage non-small cell lung cancer. DNA for the CDR3: TGTGCCAGCAGCCGTACGGGACGTGAAAAACTGTTTTTT. It yields the protein CASSRTGREKLFF.